The source of this T cell receptor (beta chain) is a study of breast tumors, draining lymph nodes, adjacent tissues. Study conclusions and caveats: Compared with lymph nodes, tumors were less diverse; compared with nontumor tissue, more. Findings are consistent with lymph node origin and intratumoral expansion of most tumor T cells.

The germline V gene has CDR1 LNHDA and CDR2 SQIVND (reference sequence). V was cut by 3 bases and J by 0 bases, with 9 bases left in between. The CDR3 has 15 residues. TCRdb called the multiplex PCR reads again in MiXCR, with one record for every CDR3 protein. Of 200,000 to 300,000 distinct CDR3 sequences in the sample, 30% to 35% were seen once. The lymph nodes were axillary draining lymph nodes from breast cancer patients. This clonotype was seen repeatedly, ten times or more. Antigen unknown. Specimen: axillary lymph node tissue. The chain recombines TRBV19 with TRBJ1-3; D gene uncertain. The sequence was obtained from a female donor with breast cancer. Some clones in this sample may be carry-over from other donors' samples. CDR3 DNA: TGTGCCAGTAGTATGCTGGGAACCTCTGGAAACACCATATATTTT. This codes for CASSMLGTSGNTIYF.